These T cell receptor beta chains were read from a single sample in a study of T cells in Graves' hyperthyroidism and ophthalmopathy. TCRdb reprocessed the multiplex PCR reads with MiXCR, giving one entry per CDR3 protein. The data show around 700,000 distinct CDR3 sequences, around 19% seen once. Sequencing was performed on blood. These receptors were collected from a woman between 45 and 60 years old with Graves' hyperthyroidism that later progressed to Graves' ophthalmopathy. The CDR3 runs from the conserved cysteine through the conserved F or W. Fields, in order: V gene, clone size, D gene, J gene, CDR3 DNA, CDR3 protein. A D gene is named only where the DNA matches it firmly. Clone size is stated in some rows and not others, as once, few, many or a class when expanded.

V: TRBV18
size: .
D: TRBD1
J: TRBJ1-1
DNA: TGTGCCAGCTCACCACAGCCACAGGGGGAAGCTTTCTTT
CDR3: CASSPQPQGEAFF

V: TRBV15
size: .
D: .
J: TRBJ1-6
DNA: TGTGCCACCAGCAGACCAGGGTCTTCACCCCTCCACTTT
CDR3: CATSRPGSSPLHF

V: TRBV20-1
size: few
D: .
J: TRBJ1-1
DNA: TGCAGTGCTTCCCCGACAGGTTTGAACACTGAAGCTTTCTTT
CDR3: CSASPTGLNTEAFF

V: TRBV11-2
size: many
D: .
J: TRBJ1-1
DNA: TGTGCCAGCAGCTTAATGCCCTGGGGACTTCCTGAAGCTTTCTTT
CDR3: CASSLMPWGLPEAFF

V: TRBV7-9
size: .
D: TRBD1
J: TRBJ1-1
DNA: TGTGCCAGCAGCGGCCGGGACAGGCTCTCCTCCTGGGCTGACACTGAAGCTTTCTTT
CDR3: CASSGRDRLSSWADTEAFF

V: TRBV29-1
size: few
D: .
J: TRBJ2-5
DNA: TGCAGCGTTGCGGGTTTTACAGGAGGCCAAGAGACCCAGTACTTC
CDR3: CSVAGFTGGQETQYF

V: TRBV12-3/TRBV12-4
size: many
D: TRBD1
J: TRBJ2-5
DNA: TGTGCCAGCAGTCCGTGGACAGGGAAGGAGACCCAGTACTTC
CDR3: CASSPWTGKETQYF

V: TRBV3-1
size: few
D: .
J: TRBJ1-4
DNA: TGTGCCAGCAGCCAAGTATCAACTAATGAAAAACTGTTTTTT
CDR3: CASSQVSTNEKLFF

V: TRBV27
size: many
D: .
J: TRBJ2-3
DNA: TGTGCCAGCAGTCCCATCCGGACAGCAGATACGCAGTATTTT
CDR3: CASSPIRTADTQYF

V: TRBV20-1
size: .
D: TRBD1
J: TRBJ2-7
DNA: TGCAGTGCTAGAGATCAGGACAGGGATAACGAGCAGTACTTC
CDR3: CSARDQDRDNEQYF

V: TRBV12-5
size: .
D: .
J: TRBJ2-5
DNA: TGTGCTAGTGGCCGAGGGGGGGCGCGGGAGACCCAGTACTTC
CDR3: CASGRGGARETQYF

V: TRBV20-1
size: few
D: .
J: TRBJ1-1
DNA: TGCAGTGCTCCCTTGAGACTAGGTACTGAAGCTTTCTTT
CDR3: CSAPLRLGTEAFF

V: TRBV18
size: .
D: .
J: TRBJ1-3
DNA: TGTGCCAGCTCACAAAACAGCGCTGGGGACACCATATATTTT
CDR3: CASSQNSAGDTIYF

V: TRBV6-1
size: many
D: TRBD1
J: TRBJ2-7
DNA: TGTGCCAAAGACAGGGCCTCCTACGAGCAGTACTTC
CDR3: CAKDRASYEQYF

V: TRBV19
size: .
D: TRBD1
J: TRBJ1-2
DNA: TGTGCCACCAGGACAGGGGGCGCCCCTAACTATGGCTACACCTTC
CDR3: CATRTGGAPNYGYTF

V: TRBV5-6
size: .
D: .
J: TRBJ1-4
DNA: TGTGCCAGCAGCGGTACACAGGGCCCTCCAACTAATGAAAAACTGTTTTTT
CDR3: CASSGTQGPPTNEKLFF

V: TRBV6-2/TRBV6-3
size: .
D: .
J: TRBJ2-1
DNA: TGTGCCAGCAGGTCCACTACCTACAATGAGCAGTTCTTC
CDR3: CASRSTTYNEQFF

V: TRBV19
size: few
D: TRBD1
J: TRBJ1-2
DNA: TGTGCCAGTAGTACAGGACAGGGCGAGAACTATGGCTACACCTTC
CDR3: CASSTGQGENYGYTF

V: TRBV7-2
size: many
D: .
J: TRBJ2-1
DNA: TGTGCCAGCAGCTTAGAAGGGAAGAAAGGCAATGAGCAGTTCTTC
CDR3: CASSLEGKKGNEQFF

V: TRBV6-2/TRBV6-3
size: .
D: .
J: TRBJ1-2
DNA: TGTGCCAGCAGTTACGCGAAATCGACAGCCTATGGCTACACCTTC
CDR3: CASSYAKSTAYGYTF

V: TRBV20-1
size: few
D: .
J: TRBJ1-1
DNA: TGCAGTGCTAGAGAAAAATTATTGAACACTGAAGCTTTCTTT
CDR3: CSAREKLLNTEAFF

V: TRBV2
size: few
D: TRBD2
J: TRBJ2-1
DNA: TGTGCCAGTAGCGGGGGGCAATACAATGAGCAGTTCTTC
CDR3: CASSGGQYNEQFF